Shown below are 26 T cell receptor beta chains from a single sample sequenced in a study of T cell changes during pregnancy in multiple sclerosis. The repertoire was sequenced with immunoSEQ multiplex PCR; TCRdb's copy has only in-frame clones and lacks some. The profile shows about 46,000 clones, about nine tenths of them singletons. The specimen comprised CD8+ T cells from peripheral blood mononuclear cells, sampled after pregnancy. These receptors were taken from a female donor with multiple sclerosis, enrolled in a pregnancy study.

This clone was seen a single time. V and J are TRBV1 and TRBJ2-7; the table calls TRBD2, which could not be checked here. TRBV1 is reported as a pseudogene. The length of the CDR3 is 13 residues. CDR3 sequence: CTSPGTGGYEQYF. The DNA of the CDR3 is TGCACCAGTCCCGGGACCGGGGGCTACGAGCAGTACTTC.

This chain joins TRBV5-6 and TRBJ1-3; a possible D gene is TRBD1 (6 bases). The germline CDR1 and CDR2 sequences are SGHDT and YYEEEE. The CDR3 is 15 residues long. Trimming cost V 4 bases and J 2 bases, with 13 bases left between them. This CDR3 is CASSDGTYAGNTIYF. CDR3 sequence (DNA): TGTGCCAGCAGCGACGGGACATACGCTGGAAACACCATATATTTT.

The chain recombines TRBV27 with TRBJ2-2, with 7 positions matching TRBD1. V gave up 3 bases and J gave up 4 bases; unmatched junction bases: 5. CDR1 MNHEY and CDR2 SMNVEV come from the germline V gene (reference sequence). The CDR3 is 15 residues long. The CDR3, as DNA: TGTGCCAGCAGTTTTAAGGGGGCCGGCACCGGGGAGCTGTTTTTT. This codes for CASSFKGAGTGELFF.

This chain links TRBV19 with TRBJ2-1; 7 nucleotides align to TRBD2. Trimming removed 0 bases from V and 4 bases from J; junction bases left unmatched: 3. Germline values: CDR1 LNHDA, CDR2 SQIVND (reference sequence). This CDR3 has 15 amino acids. Written as DNA, the CDR3 is TGTGCCAGTAGTATAGAAGCGGGACTTTACAATGAGCAGTTCTTC. Its translation is CASSIEAGLYNEQFF.

This clone has just a few counts. V usage is TRBV27 and J usage is TRBJ1-1, with 9 bases aligning to TRBD1. The CDR3 covers 16 residues. CDR1 and CDR2 from the germline V gene are MNHEY and SMNVEV (reference sequence). The junction had 10 bases not matched to a gene; V was cut back by 5 bases and J by 3 bases. CDR3 loop: CASSPDRGRSYTEAFF. DNA of the CDR3: TGTGCCAGCAGTCCGGACAGGGGACGGTCCTACACTGAAGCTTTCTTT.

This chain uses TRBV10-3 with TRBJ1-2, with TRBD1 matching over 7 bases. The length of the CDR3 is 16 residues. Germline V gene sequence: CDR1 ENHRY, CDR2 SYGVKD. V dropped 0 bases and J dropped 5; count of bases not matched to a gene: 9. CDR3 nucleotide sequence: TGTGCCATCAGTGAGTCCGCAGGGGGATCGGGATATGGCTACACCTTC. Its protein is CAISESAGGSGYGYTF.

This rearrangement joins TRBV15 to TRBJ1-1; D remains unclear. Germline V gene lookup returns CDR1 LNHNV and CDR2 YYDKDF (reference sequence). The CDR3 consists of 14 residues. Trimming removed 0 bases at V and 3 bases at J, with 8 bases between. CDR3 nucleotide sequence: TGTGCCACCAGCAGAGATCCTCCGTACACTGAAGCTTTCTTT. Translated: CATSRDPPYTEAFF.

The chain links TRBV2 to TRBJ1-2; unclear D gene. V shed 6 bases and J shed 8 bases, with 13 bases lying between them. The length of the CDR3 is 12 residues. Germline V gene sequence: CDR1 SNHLY, CDR2 FYNNEI. This CDR3 reads CASRVTLQGYTF. CDR3 in DNA: TGTGCCAGCAGGGTGACATTACAGGGCTACACCTTC.

A word on this clone: The junction shows a germline mismatch at one end, possibly a read error. The genes are TRBV30 and TRBJ2-3; a possible D gene is TRBD2 (7 bases). The CDR3 covers 13 residues. Germline V gene data show CDR1 as GTSNPN and CDR2 as SVGIG (reference sequence). The CDR3 reads CARRGRGADTQYF. In nucleotides, the CDR3 is TGTGCCCGGAGGGGGAGGGGTGCAGATACGCAGTATTTT.

V is TRBV27 and J is TRBJ2-5; D gene uncertain. The CDR3 consists of 14 residues. The germline V gene has CDR1 MNHEY and CDR2 SMNVEV (reference sequence). Trimming removed 1 base from V and 1 base from J, with 7 bases in between. CDR3 amino acids: CASSLFPGQETQYF. CDR3 in DNA: TGTGCCAGCAGTTTATTCCCAGGCCAAGAGACCCAGTACTTC.

Remarks on this clone: This sample includes further DNA sequences coding for the same CDR3. The J gene is TRBJ1-1, the V gene TRBV29-1; D is unclear. Trimming shortened V by 1 base and J by 2 bases, and 11 bases separated the two germline ends. Germline V gene sequence: CDR1 SQVTM, CDR2 ANQGSEA. The CDR3 is 14 residues long. This chain's CDR3 is CSVEGAGLNTEAFF. CDR3 DNA sequence: TGCAGCGTTGAAGGGGCAGGTCTTAACACTGAAGCTTTCTTT.

This chain uses TRBV4-2 with TRBJ2-7, with 8 nucleotides matching TRBD1. After removal of 3 bases from V and 3 bases from J, the junction contained 4 bases not matched to a gene. Germline CDR1 LGHNA, CDR2 YNFKEQ. There are 14 residues in the CDR3. The CDR3 loop reads CASSQGGQGYEQYF. CDR3 in DNA: TGTGCCAGCAGCCAGGGCGGACAGGGCTACGAGCAGTACTTC.

The rearrangement joins TRBV29-1 to TRBJ1-1; D may be TRBD1 (5 bases). The CDR3 is made up of 15 amino acids. The germline gives CDR1 SQVTM, CDR2 ANQGSEA. V dropped 3 bases and J dropped 3 bases, with 17 bases sitting between them. The CDR3 loop reads CSVEYWGLGYTEAFF. The CDR3 DNA reads TGCAGCGTTGAGTACTGGGGACTGGGCTACACTGAAGCTTTCTTT.

V is TRBV5-3 and J is TRBJ1-5; maybe TRBD1 (5 bases). TRBV5-3 counts as an open reading frame of uncertain function. The CDR3 spans 14 residues. Trimming removed 2 bases from V and 2 bases from J, with 8 bases in between. CDR3 loop: CARSFGGGNQPQHF. Here the CDR3 DNA reads TGTGCCAGAAGCTTCGGGGGTGGCAATCAGCCCCAGCATTTT.

DNA of the CDR3: TGTGCCAGCAGGGGAGTAGCGGGGGGCTCCTACGAGCAGTACTTC. Translation: CASRGVAGGSYEQYF. The chain combines TRBV7-8 with TRBJ2-7; 10 nucleotides line up with TRBD2. Germline CDR1 SGHVS, CDR2 FQNEAQ. The CDR3 sequence is 15 residues long. The junction had 5 bases not matched to a gene; V was cut back by 6 bases and J by 0 bases.

The V gene is TRBV20-1, the J gene TRBJ2-7; D not certain. The germline V gene has CDR1 DFQATT and CDR2 SNEGSKA (reference sequence). This CDR3 is 11 amino acids long. The ends were cut back, 0 bases at V and 4 bases at J, with 4 bases in the middle. CDR3 sequence reads: CSARELYEQYF. CDR3 in DNA: TGCAGTGCTAGAGAGTTATACGAGCAGTACTTC.

This sequence joins TRBV4-3 and TRBJ1-1, with TRBD1 identical over 10 bases. Germline V lookup: CDR1 LGHNA, CDR2 YSLEER. V was pared by 1 base and J by 6 bases, with 8 bases of the junction left unmatched. The CDR3 runs 16 residues. The CDR3 DNA is TGCGCCAGCAGCCAAGGACAGGGGGCTGGCAGTTCTGAAGCTTTCTTT. Amino acids: CASSQGQGAGSSEAFF.

The rearrangement links TRBV27 to TRBJ2-1, with TRBD2 matching over 10 bases. The CDR3 sequence is 14 residues long. CDR1 is MNHEY, CDR2 SMNVEV, per germline (reference sequence). V gave up 2 bases and J gave up 10 bases; unmatched junction bases: 5. The CDR3 DNA is TGTGCCAGCAGTTTACTAGCGGGAGATGCAGAGCAGTTCTTC. It yields the protein CASSLLAGDAEQFF.

The V and J genes are TRBV11-2 and TRBJ2-1; no clear D. The V end was cut by 1 base, the J end by 10 bases, with 8 bases between. CDR1 and CDR2 (germline): SGHAT, FQNNGV. The CDR3 runs to 12 residues. CDR3 coding DNA: TGTGCCAGCAGCTTAGTCCCTGTAGAGCAGTTCTTC. It codes for CASSLVPVEQFF.

This clone was seen a single time. J is TRBJ2-2 and V is TRBV6-5; TRBD1 might be the D (5 bases). V shed 2 bases and J shed 3 bases, with 7 bases lying between them. The CDR3 runs 14 residues. Germline values: CDR1 MNHEY, CDR2 SVGAGI. The CDR3 protein is CASSYPGYTGELFF. CDR3 bases: TGTGCCAGCAGTTACCCAGGGTACACCGGGGAGCTGTTTTTT.

The CDR3 reads CASSGTGGGSPLHF. In nucleotides, the CDR3 is TGTGCCAGCAGCGGTACAGGGGGCGGGTCACCCCTCCACTTT. The chain is built from TRBV7-3 and TRBJ1-6; 9 bases map to TRBD1. CDR1 and CDR2 from the germline V gene are SGHTA and FQGTGA. The CDR3 extends over 14 amino acids. With V trimmed by 5 bases and J by 10 bases, 6 bases remained unmatched.

The chain combines TRBV4-1 with TRBJ1-2, with D perhaps matching TRBD1 (5 bases). The CDR3 runs 13 residues. V was clipped by 0 bases and J by 8 bases, with 10 bases between them. CDR1 and CDR2 (germline): MGHRA, YSYEKL. CDR3 sequence reads: CASSQDGRGGYTF. For the CDR3, the DNA is TGCGCCAGCAGCCAAGATGGTAGGGGAGGCTACACCTTC.

The chain combines TRBV27 with TRBJ1-1; D ambiguous. Trimming cost V 8 bases and J 1 base, with 8 bases left between them. The CDR3 has 12 amino acids. Germline V lookup: CDR1 MNHEY, CDR2 SMNVEV (reference sequence). DNA of the CDR3: TGTGCCAGCCAGGCAGGGAACACTGAAGCTTTCTTT. It translates to CASQAGNTEAFF.

This chain connects TRBV19 to TRBJ2-2; D is unclear. There are 13 residues in the CDR3. V gave up 5 bases and J gave up 0 bases, with 4 bases separating them. Germline lookup yields CDR1 LNHDA and CDR2 SQIVND (reference sequence). CDR3 bases: TGTGCCAGTAGTGTCGCGAACACCGGGGAGCTGTTTTTT. Protein sequence: CASSVANTGELFF.

The gene calls are TRBV6-4 and TRBJ2-1, with 12 nucleotides matching TRBD2. This CDR3 has 15 residues. CDR1 is MRHNA and CDR2 is SNTAGT in the germline V gene. The J segment lost 5 bases and the V segment lost 3 bases, leaving 2 bases of the junction unmatched. CDR3 DNA sequence: TGTGCCAGCAGTGAAACTAGCGGGGGGAACAATGAGCAGTTCTTC. Encoded protein: CASSETSGGNNEQFF.

CDR3 residues: CASSKYGTNQPQHF. The CDR3 DNA reads TGTGCCAGCAGTAAATATGGCACCAATCAGCCCCAGCATTTT. The chain recombines TRBV5-4 with TRBJ1-5; D not certain. Germline-derived CDR1 and CDR2 are SGHNT and YYREEE (reference sequence). Deletions cut 5 bases from V and 3 bases from J, with 12 bases between. This CDR3 comprises 14 residues. The full variable domain, completed using reference TRBV5-4 and TRBJ1-5, is ETGVTQSPTHLIKTRGQQVTLRCSSQSGHNTVSWYQQALGQGPQFIFQYYREEENGRGNFPPRFSGLQFPNYSSELNVNALELDDSALYLCASSKYGTNQPQHFGDGTRLSIL.